What follows are 28 T cell receptor beta chains derived from one specimen sequenced in a study of vaccination and CD4 T cells after COVID-19. CD4+ T cells that had been cultured provided DNA sequenced with the Oncomine TCR Beta short-read assay. TCRdb fed the PCR reads into MiXCR, producing one record per CDR3 protein. The sample gives some 7,000 distinct CDR3 sequences, 45% of which show up once; 20% to 25% is in the top ten. Regarding treatment: approximately nine-day PBMC culture with coronavirus spike peptide pools or control peptides (ViraFEST assay). These receptors' antigens are unknown. The sequenced sample consisted of CD4+ T cells from blood, cultured in vitro. The source is a human donor who had recovered from COVID-19.

In its sample, this clonotype was seen a few times. The chain joins TRBV6-1 to TRBJ2-3; D is tentatively TRBD1 or TRBD2 (5 bases each). Germline V gene sequence: CDR1 MNHNS, CDR2 SASEGT. The CDR3 loop spans 14 amino acids. Trimming left V 7 bases short and J 5 bases short, with 16 bases between. In nucleotides, the CDR3 is TGTGCCAGCACGGTGGGGGTCACTGGAGATACGCAGTATTTT. Protein product: CASTVGVTGDTQYF.

The chain uses TRBV28 and TRBJ2-1; 9 positions agree with TRBD2. There are 14 residues in the CDR3. V lost 6 bases to trimming and J lost 4 bases; unmatched junction nucleotides: 4. Looked up from germline, CDR1 is MDHEN and CDR2 is SYDVKM. DNA of the CDR3: TGTGCCAGCAGATGGCGGGAGGGATACAATGAGCAGTTCTTC. This sequence encodes CASRWREGYNEQFF.

This clonotype was seen a handful of times. CDR3 sequence (DNA): TGCAGTGCTGGGACTAGCCCCCAAGAGACCCAGTACTTC. Translating gives CSAGTSPQETQYF. The rearrangement links TRBV20-1 to TRBJ2-5; TRBD2 matches 9 bases. Germline values: CDR1 DFQATT, CDR2 SNEGSKA (reference sequence). There are 13 residues in the CDR3. Trimming cost V 5 bases and J 1 base; bases outside gene matches: 2.

This clonotype has just a few counts. The gene calls are TRBV6-1 and TRBJ1-2; 7 nucleotides line up with TRBD1. V was clipped by 6 bases and J by 7 bases; unmatched bases: 8. Looked up from germline, CDR1 is MNHNS and CDR2 is SASEGT. The CDR3 contains 13 residues. CDR3 in amino acids: CASRPPTGSGYTF. The CDR3 DNA reads as TGTGCCAGCAGACCACCGACAGGGAGTGGCTACACCTTC.

J is TRBJ2-1 and V is TRBV7-2, with TRBD2 as a possible D gene (5 bases). The germline CDR1 and CDR2 sequences are SGHTA and FQGNSA. This CDR3 contains 14 residues. V shed 3 bases and J shed 0 bases, with 6 bases lying between them. In DNA, the CDR3 is TGTGCCAGCAGCTTCGACTACTCCTACAATGAGCAGTTCTTC. It is translated as CASSFDYSYNEQFF.

This chain uses TRBV7-8 with TRBJ2-5, with D perhaps matching TRBD1 or TRBD2 (5 bases each). The CDR3 consists of 14 residues. CDR1 and CDR2 (germline): SGHVS, FQNEAQ. V gave up 4 bases and J gave up 5 bases, with 14 bases separating them. In nucleotides, the CDR3 is TGTGCCAGCAGCTCCCTTCGGGGCGCCGAGACCCAGTACTTC. Its protein product is CASSSLRGAETQYF.

This clonotype was seen only a few times. The rearrangement links TRBV2 to TRBJ2-7; possibly TRBD2 for D (6 bases). CDR1 is SNHLY and CDR2 is FYNNEI in the germline V gene. CDR3 length equals 15 residues. Trimming pared 8 bases from V and 3 bases from J, leaving 20 bases between. The DNA for the CDR3 is TGTGCCAGCTATTCTAGCGATAACTTGTACTACGAGCAGTACTTC. This translates into CASYSSDNLYYEQYF. Drawing the rest from reference TRBV2 and TRBJ2-7, the complete variable domain is EPEVTQTPSHQVTQMGQEVILRCVPISNHLYFYWYRQILGQKVEFLVSFYNNEISEKSEIFDDQFSVERPDGSNFTLKIRSTKLEDSAMYFCASYSSDNLYYEQYFGPGTRLTVT.

The rearrangement joins TRBV27 to TRBJ2-7; 7 bases align to TRBD1. V shed 6 bases, J shed 3 bases, and the junction held 5 bases outside the gene matches. CDR1 is MNHEY and CDR2 is SMNVEV in the germline V gene (reference sequence). The CDR3 extends over 13 amino acids. The CDR3 here is CASRPGQSYEQYF. CDR3 nucleotides: TGTGCCAGCAGACCGGGACAGAGCTACGAGCAGTACTTC.

V usage is TRBV27 and J usage is TRBJ2-7, with D maybe TRBD1 (5 bases). Germline loops: CDR1 MNHEY, CDR2 SMNVEV (reference sequence). Deletions cut 4 bases from V and 2 bases from J, with 9 bases between. The CDR3 contains 13 residues. CDR3 nucleotide sequence: TGTGCCAGCAGTTGGCAGGGAACCTACGAGCAGTACTTC. Translated: CASSWQGTYEQYF.

This clonotype was seen a few times. V is TRBV7-9 and J is TRBJ1-2; TRBD1 agrees at 7 bases. V shed 5 bases and J 8 bases; nucleotides not matched to a gene: 5. The CDR3 is 12 amino acids. The germline gives CDR1 SEHNR, CDR2 FQNEAQ (reference sequence). The CDR3 sequence is CASSPPQGGYTF. CDR3 sequence (DNA): TGTGCCAGCAGCCCGCCACAGGGGGGCTACACCTTC.

Of note for this clonotype: The DNA is omitted, as the CDR3 cannot be located on it reliably, and the CDR3 follows TCRdb's listing. This chain links TRBV7-5 with TRBJ2-1; TRBD2, the table's D call, was not compared with the DNA. TRBV7-5 represents a pseudogene. The CDR3 spans 18 residues, counting both ends. CDR3 amino acids: CISVPEAEPFRPDNEQFF.

This clonotype was seen only once. V is TRBV7-3 and J is TRBJ2-1; D is perhaps TRBD2 (6 bases). Per germline, CDR1 SGHTA and CDR2 FQGTGA. Trimming stripped 5 bases from V and 9 bases from J, with 8 bases between. This CDR3 is 11 amino acids long. The DNA of the CDR3 is TGTGCCAGCAGCCACGGGAGTGAGCAGTTCTTC. Translating gives CASSHGSEQFF.

Comment on this clonotype: Mismatch with germline at one junction end may stem from a read error. The V and J genes are TRBV6-1 and TRBJ2-3, with TRBD2 matching over 8 bases. The CDR3 covers 14 residues. Germline-derived CDR1 and CDR2 are MNHNS and SASEGT. This chain's CDR3 is CASWDTGRADTHYF. In DNA form, the CDR3 reads TGTGCCAGTTGGGACACCGGGAGGGCAGATACGCACTATTTT.

V gene TRBV28 combines with J gene TRBJ2-7; the match to TRBD1 covers 12 bases. The germline V gene has CDR1 MDHEN and CDR2 SYDVKM. The length of the CDR3 is 13 residues. The CDR3, as DNA: TGTGCTCACGGGGGACAGGGGGCTTACGAGCAGTACTTC. Translated, it gives CAHGGQGAYEQYF.

The rearrangement joins TRBV7-8 to TRBJ2-1, with 11 positions matching TRBD2. J gave up 7 bases and V 5 bases, and 10 bases lay outside the gene matches. This CDR3 has 16 amino acids. From germline, CDR1 is SGHVS and CDR2 FQNEAQ. The CDR3 coding sequence is TGTGCCAGCAGCAAAATACTAGCGGGAGCGGCAAATGAGCAGTTCTTC. This encodes CASSKILAGAANEQFF.

The J gene is TRBJ2-6, the V gene TRBV20-1, with D maybe TRBD2 (5 bases). Germline V gives CDR1 DFQATT, CDR2 SNEGSKA (reference sequence). The CDR3 loop spans 14 amino acids. The CDR3 DNA sequence: TGCGCCTCCCCGAGGGTGGCTGGGGCCAACGTCCTGACTTTC. It translates to CASPRVAGANVLTF.

This clonotype was seen more than once but under ten times. The J gene is TRBJ1-5, the V gene TRBV20-1; D not certain. The CDR3 extends over 12 amino acids. CDR1 and CDR2 (germline): DFQATT, SNEGSKA (reference sequence). Trimming stripped 3 bases from V and 9 bases from J, with 12 bases between. This chain's CDR3 is CSARFPRRPQHF. CDR3 DNA: TGCAGTGCTAGGTTTCCGCGACGGCCCCAGCATTTT.

V and J are TRBV5-4 and TRBJ1-6; D gene ambiguous. Germline V gene sequence: CDR1 SGHNT, CDR2 YYREEE (reference sequence). The CDR3 has 14 amino acids. Trimming left V 3 bases short and J 11 bases short, with 15 bases between. CDR3 sequence (DNA): TGTGCCAGCAGCTCAGAGACACTTAGTGCACCCCTCCACTTT. Amino acid sequence: CASSSETLSAPLHF.

This clonotype qualifies as medium-sized (0.01 to 0.1%). The chain employs TRBV12-3 or TRBV12-4 and TRBJ2-3; 11 bases map to TRBD2. The J segment lost 0 bases and the V segment lost 5 bases, leaving 4 bases of the junction unmatched. The CDR3 covers 16 residues. The chain's CDR3 is CASSDPSGGSTDTQYF. In DNA form, the CDR3 reads TGTGCCAGCAGTGACCCTAGCGGGGGGAGCACAGATACGCAGTATTTT.

The J gene is TRBJ1-1, the V gene TRBV6-5, with D hard to call. This CDR3 has 15 residues. CDR1 and CDR2 from the germline V gene are MNHEY and SVGAGI. V lost 0 bases and J lost 1, with 9 bases in between. The CDR3 DNA follows: TGTGCCAGCAGTTACTCGCTGACAACGAACACTGAAGCTTTCTTT. Its translation: CASSYSLTTNTEAFF.

This clonotype has just one count. This chain links TRBV27 with TRBJ1-2; tentatively, D is TRBD1 (5 bases). The CDR3 is made up of 14 amino acids. In germline, CDR1 is MNHEY, CDR2 SMNVEV (reference sequence). Trimming took off 2 bases at V and 2 bases at J, with 9 bases between the two ends. The DNA of the CDR3 is TGTGCCAGCAGTTTAGGGGGTGGGAACTATGGCTACACCTTC. The encoded protein is CASSLGGGNYGYTF.

J is TRBJ1-2 and V is TRBV20-1, with D possibly matching TRBD1 (5 bases). V lost 6 bases and J 0 bases, leaving 14 bases between the germline ends. Germline values: CDR1 DFQATT, CDR2 SNEGSKA (reference sequence). This CDR3 has 14 residues. CDR3 coding DNA: TGCAGTGCCAGCAAGGGACCGACTAACTATGGCTACACCTTC. This gives the protein CSASKGPTNYGYTF.

This chain connects TRBV7-8 to TRBJ1-1; no reliable D call. V lost 2 bases, J lost 4 bases, and 17 bases lay in between. Germline V gene lookup returns CDR1 SGHVS and CDR2 FQNEAQ. The CDR3 length is 16 residues. CDR3 sequence: CASSLFLDGSATEAFF. The CDR3 DNA reads as TGTGCCAGCAGCTTATTTTTGGACGGGTCGGCCACTGAAGCTTTCTTT.

This chain connects TRBV19 to TRBJ1-2, with D possibly being TRBD1 (6 bases). Germline CDR1 and CDR2: LNHDA and SQIVND (reference sequence). The germline V and J ends were trimmed by 5 bases and 4 bases, with 11 bases remaining between them. The CDR3 contains 13 residues. The CDR3 protein is CASSPQGFYGYTF. The CDR3 bases are TGTGCCAGTAGTCCACAGGGCTTCTATGGCTACACCTTC.

The J gene is TRBJ2-1, the V gene TRBV20-1; D not certain. CDR1 and CDR2 (germline): DFQATT, SNEGSKA (reference sequence). The germline V and J ends were trimmed by 4 bases and 4 bases, with 11 bases remaining between them. The CDR3 is 13 amino acids. The CDR3 protein is CSAMATVYNEQFF. CDR3 in DNA: TGCAGTGCTATGGCCACGGTATACAATGAGCAGTTCTTC.

The chain employs TRBV11-2 and TRBJ2-7, with D hard to call. The CDR3 covers 17 residues. Germline CDR1 SGHAT, CDR2 FQNNGV. V was clipped by 5 bases and J by 0 bases, with 20 bases between them. CDR3 DNA: TGTGCCAGCAGCGACCCCCAAAAATACCACAGCTCCTACGAGCAGTACTTC. It encodes CASSDPQKYHSSYEQYF.

This chain connects TRBV30 to TRBJ2-5; TRBD1 matches 11 bases. Germline V CDR1 and CDR2: GTSNPN, SVGIG (reference sequence). This CDR3 is 15 amino acids long. Trimming took 5 bases from V and 5 from J; bases not matched to a gene: 10. The CDR3 DNA sequence: TGTGCCTGGGGGACAGGGGGTACCCTAATCGAGACCCAGTACTTC. Its translation is CAWGTGGTLIETQYF. Full variable domain (missing parts from reference TRBV30 and TRBJ2-5): SQTIHQWPATLVQPVGSPLSLECTVEGTSNPNLYWYRQAAGRGLQLLFYSVGIGQISSEVPQNLSASRPQDRQFILSSKKLLLSDSGFYLCAWGTGGTLIETQYFGPGTRLLVL.

The chain recombines TRBV30 with TRBJ2-1; 7 nucleotides agree with TRBD2. Germline V CDR1 and CDR2: GTSNPN, SVGIG (reference sequence). The CDR3 consists of 14 residues. V dropped 5 bases and J dropped 0; count of bases not matched to a gene: 4. CDR3 coding DNA: TGTGCCTGGGAAGCGGGAAACTCCTACAATGAGCAGTTCTTC. It specifies CAWEAGNSYNEQFF.